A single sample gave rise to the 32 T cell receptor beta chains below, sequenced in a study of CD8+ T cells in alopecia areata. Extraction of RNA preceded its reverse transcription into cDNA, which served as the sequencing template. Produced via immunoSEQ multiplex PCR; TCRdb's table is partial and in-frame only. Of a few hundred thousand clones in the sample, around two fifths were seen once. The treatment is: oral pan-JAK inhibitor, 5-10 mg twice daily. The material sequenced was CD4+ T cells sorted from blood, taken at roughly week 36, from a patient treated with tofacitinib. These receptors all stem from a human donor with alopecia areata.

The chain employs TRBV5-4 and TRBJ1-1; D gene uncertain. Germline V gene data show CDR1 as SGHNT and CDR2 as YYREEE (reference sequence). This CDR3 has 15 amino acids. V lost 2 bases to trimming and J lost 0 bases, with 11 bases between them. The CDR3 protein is CASSFPGRLNTEAFF. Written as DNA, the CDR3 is TGTGCCAGCAGCTTTCCGGGCAGGCTGAACACTGAAGCTTTCTTT. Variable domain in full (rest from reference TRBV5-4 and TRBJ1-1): ETGVTQSPTHLIKTRGQQVTLRCSSQSGHNTVSWYQQALGQGPQFIFQYYREEENGRGNFPPRFSGLQFPNYSSELNVNALELDDSALYLCASSFPGRLNTEAFFGQGTRLTVV.

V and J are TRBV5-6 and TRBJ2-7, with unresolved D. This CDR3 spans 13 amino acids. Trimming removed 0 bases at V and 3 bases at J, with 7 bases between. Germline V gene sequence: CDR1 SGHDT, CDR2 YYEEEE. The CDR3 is CASSLVRNYEQYF. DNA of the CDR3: TGTGCCAGCAGCTTGGTGCGAAACTACGAGCAGTACTTC.

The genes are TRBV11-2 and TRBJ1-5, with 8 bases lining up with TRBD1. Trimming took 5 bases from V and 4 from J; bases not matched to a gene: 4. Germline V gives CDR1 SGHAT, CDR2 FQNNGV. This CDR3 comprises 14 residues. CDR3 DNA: TGTGCCAGCAGCCAGGACAGGGCAAATCAGCCCCAGCATTTT. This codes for CASSQDRANQPQHF.

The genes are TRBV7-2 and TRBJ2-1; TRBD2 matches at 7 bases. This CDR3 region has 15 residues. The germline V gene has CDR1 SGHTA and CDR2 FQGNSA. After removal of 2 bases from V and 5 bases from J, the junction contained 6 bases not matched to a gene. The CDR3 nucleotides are TGTGCCAGCAGCTTAAGATTCGCGGGAGACAATGAGCAGTTCTTC. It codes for CASSLRFAGDNEQFF.

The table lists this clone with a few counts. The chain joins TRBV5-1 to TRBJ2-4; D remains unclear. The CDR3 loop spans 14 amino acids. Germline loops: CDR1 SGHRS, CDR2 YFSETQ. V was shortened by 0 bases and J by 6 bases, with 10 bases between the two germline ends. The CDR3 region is CASSLGPPGNIQYF. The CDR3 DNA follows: TGCGCCAGCAGCTTGGGACCTCCGGGAAACATTCAGTACTTC.

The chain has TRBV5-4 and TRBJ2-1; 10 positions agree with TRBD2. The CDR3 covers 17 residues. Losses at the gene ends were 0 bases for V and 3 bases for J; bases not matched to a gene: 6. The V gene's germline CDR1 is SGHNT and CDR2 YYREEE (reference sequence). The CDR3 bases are TGTGCCAGCAGCTTGGGTGCGGGACTAGCGAACTACAATGAGCAGTTCTTC. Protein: CASSLGAGLANYNEQFF.

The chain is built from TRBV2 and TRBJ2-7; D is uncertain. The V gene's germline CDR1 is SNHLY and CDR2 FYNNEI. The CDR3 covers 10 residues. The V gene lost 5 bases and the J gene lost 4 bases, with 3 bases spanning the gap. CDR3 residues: CASSNYEQYF. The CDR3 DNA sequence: TGTGCCAGCAGTAATTACGAGCAGTACTTC.

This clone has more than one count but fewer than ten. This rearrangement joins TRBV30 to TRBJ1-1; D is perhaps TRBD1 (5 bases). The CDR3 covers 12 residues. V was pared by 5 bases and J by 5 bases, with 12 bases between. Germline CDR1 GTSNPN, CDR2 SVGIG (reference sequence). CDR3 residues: CAWSRRGTEAFF. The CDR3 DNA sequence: TGTGCCTGGTCTCGACGGGGGACTGAAGCTTTCTTT.

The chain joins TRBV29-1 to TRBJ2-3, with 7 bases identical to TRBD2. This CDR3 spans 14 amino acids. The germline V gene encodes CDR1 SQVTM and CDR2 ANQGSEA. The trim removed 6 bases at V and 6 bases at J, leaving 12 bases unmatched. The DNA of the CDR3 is TGCAGCGTGTCCGAATGGACTAGAGTGGATACGCAGTATTTT. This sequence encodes CSVSEWTRVDTQYF.

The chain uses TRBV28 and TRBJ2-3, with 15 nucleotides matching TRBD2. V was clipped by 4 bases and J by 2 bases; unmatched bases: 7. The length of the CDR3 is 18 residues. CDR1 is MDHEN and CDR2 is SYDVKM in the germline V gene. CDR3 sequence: CASSSPGTSGRPTDTQYF. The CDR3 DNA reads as TGTGCCAGCAGTTCCCCGGGGACTAGCGGGAGGCCCACAGATACGCAGTATTTT.

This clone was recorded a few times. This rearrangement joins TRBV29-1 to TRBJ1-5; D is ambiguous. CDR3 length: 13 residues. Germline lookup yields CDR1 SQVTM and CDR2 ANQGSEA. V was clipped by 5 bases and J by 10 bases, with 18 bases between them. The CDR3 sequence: CSVSQDPREPQHF. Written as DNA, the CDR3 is TGCAGCGTTAGCCAGGATCCGCGGGAACCCCAGCATTTT.

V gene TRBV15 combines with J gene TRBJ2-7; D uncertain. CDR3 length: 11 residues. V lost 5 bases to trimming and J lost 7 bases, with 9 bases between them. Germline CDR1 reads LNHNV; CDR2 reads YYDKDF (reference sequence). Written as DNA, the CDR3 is TGTGCCACCAGCGGTGGGTCGGAGCAGTACTTC. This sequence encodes CATSGGSEQYF.

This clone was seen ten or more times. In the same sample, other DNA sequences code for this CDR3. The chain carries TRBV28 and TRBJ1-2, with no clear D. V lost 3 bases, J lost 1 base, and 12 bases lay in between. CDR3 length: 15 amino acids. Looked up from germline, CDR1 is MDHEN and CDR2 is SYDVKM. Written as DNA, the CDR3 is TGTGCCAGCAGTTTGTCCCCTAGGAATAACTATGGCTACACCTTC. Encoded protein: CASSLSPRNNYGYTF.

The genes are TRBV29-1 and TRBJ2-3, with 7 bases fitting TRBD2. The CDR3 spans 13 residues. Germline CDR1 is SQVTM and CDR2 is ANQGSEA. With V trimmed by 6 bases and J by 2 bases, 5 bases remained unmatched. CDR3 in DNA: TGCAGCGTGCGAACTAGCGTCACAGATACGCAGTATTTT. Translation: CSVRTSVTDTQYF.

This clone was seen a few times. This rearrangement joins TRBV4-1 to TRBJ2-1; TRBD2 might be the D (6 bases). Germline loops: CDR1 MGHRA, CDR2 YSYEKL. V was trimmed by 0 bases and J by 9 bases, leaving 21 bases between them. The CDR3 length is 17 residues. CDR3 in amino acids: CASSQDPAGPGTGEQFF. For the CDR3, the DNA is TGCGCCAGCAGCCAAGATCCGGCGGGGCCAGGTACAGGTGAGCAGTTCTTC.

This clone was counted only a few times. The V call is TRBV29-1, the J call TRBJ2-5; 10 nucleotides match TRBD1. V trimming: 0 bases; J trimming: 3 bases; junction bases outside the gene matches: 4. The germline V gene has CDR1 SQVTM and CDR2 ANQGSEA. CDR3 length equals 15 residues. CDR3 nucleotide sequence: TGCAGCGTTGAAGATCCAGGGACAGGGGAAGAGACCCAGTACTTC. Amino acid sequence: CSVEDPGTGEETQYF.

CDR3 coding DNA: TGTGCCACCAGCAGGGCCCGGGGGGAGCGGGATGAGCAGTTCTTC. This sequence encodes CATSRARGERDEQFF. The V call is TRBV15, the J call TRBJ2-1, with 7 bases that match TRBD2. Losses at the gene ends were 3 bases for V and 8 bases for J; bases not matched to a gene: 10. The CDR3 covers 15 residues. Germline V gene sequence: CDR1 LNHNV, CDR2 YYDKDF (reference sequence).

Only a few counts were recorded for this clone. The CDR3 is CASSPTWTGELFF. DNA for the CDR3: TGTGCCAGCAGTCCAACGTGGACCGGGGAGCTGTTTTTT. The chain joins TRBV28 to TRBJ2-2; D ambiguous. The germline gives CDR1 MDHEN, CDR2 SYDVKM. Trimming removed 5 bases from V and 5 bases from J, with 9 bases in between. This CDR3 has 13 residues.

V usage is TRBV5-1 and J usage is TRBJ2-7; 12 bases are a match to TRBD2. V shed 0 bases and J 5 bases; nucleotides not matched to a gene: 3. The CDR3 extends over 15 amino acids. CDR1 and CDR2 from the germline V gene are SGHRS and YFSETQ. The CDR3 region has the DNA TGCGCCAGCAGCTTGGGACTAGCGGGAGTTGACGAGCAGTACTTC. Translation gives CASSLGLAGVDEQYF.

The CDR3 DNA is TGTGCCTGGAGTGCACGGGGGGGGTTCGGGAATGAGCAGTTCTTC. Translating gives CAWSARGGFGNEQFF. The genes are TRBV30 and TRBJ2-1, with TRBD2 identical over 8 bases. Per germline, CDR1 GTSNPN and CDR2 SVGIG (reference sequence). This CDR3 region has 15 residues. J lost 7 bases, V lost 1 base, and 9 bases had no gene match.

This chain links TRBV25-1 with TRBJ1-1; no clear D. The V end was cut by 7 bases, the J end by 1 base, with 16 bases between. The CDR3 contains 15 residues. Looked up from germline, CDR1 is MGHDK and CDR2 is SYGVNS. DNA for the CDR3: TGTGCCAGCACCCCCGTCGGATCGAAGAACACTGAAGCTTTCTTT. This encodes CASTPVGSKNTEAFF.

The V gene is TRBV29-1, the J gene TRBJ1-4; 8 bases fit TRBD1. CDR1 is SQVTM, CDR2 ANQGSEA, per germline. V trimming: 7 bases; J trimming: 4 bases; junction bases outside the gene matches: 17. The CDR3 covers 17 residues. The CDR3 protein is CSASPVGPDRGNEKLFF. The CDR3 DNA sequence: TGCAGCGCCAGCCCAGTTGGACCCGACAGGGGTAATGAAAAACTGTTTTTT.

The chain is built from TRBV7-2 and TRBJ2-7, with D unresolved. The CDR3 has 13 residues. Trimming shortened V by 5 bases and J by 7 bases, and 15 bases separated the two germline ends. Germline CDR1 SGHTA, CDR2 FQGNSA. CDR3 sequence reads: CASSPQLVGEQYF. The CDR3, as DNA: TGTGCCAGCAGCCCCCAACTCGTCGGGGAGCAGTACTTC.

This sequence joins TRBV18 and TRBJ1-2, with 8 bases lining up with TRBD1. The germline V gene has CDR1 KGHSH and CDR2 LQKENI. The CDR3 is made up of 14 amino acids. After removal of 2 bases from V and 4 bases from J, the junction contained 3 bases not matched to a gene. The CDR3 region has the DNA TGTGCCAGCTCACCAGACACAGGGGGCTATGGCTACACCTTC. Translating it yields CASSPDTGGYGYTF.

This CDR3 reads CASSESGRGETQYF. CDR3 nucleotide sequence: TGTGCCAGCAGTGAAAGCGGGAGGGGAGAGACCCAGTACTTC. The rearrangement uses TRBV2 and TRBJ2-5, with TRBD2 identical over 10 bases. The germline gives CDR1 SNHLY, CDR2 FYNNEI. The CDR3 runs 14 residues. V dropped 2 bases and J dropped 4; count of bases not matched to a gene: 1. Using reference TRBV2 and TRBJ2-5 for the parts outside the CDR3, the full variable domain is EPEVTQTPSHQVTQMGQEVILRCVPISNHLYFYWYRQILGQKVEFLVSFYNNEISEKSEIFDDQFSVERPDGSNFTLKIRSTKLEDSAMYFCASSESGRGETQYFGPGTRLLVL.

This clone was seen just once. The CDR3 region is CASRKGGAPTDTQYF. The CDR3 bases are TGTGCCAGCAGAAAAGGGGGAGCTCCTACAGATACGCAGTATTTT. The rearrangement links TRBV7-6 to TRBJ2-3; D may be TRBD1 (6 bases). V lost 6 bases to trimming and J lost 3 bases, with 16 bases between them. In germline, CDR1 is SGHVS, CDR2 FNYEAQ. CDR3 length: 15 residues.

The CDR3 spells CASSVASGNIAKNIQYF. The CDR3 nucleotides are TGTGCCAGCAGTGTCGCTAGCGGGAATATAGCCAAAAACATTCAGTACTTC. The chain carries TRBV28 and TRBJ2-4, with TRBD2 matching over 9 bases. Germline trimming cut 5 bases from V and 0 bases from J; bases unmatched to any gene: 8. Germline CDR1 and CDR2: MDHEN and SYDVKM. The CDR3 consists of 17 residues.

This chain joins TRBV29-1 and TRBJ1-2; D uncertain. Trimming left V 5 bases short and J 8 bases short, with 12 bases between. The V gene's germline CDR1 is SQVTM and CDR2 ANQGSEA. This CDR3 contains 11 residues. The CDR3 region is CSVLWTEGYTF. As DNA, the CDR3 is TGCAGCGTTCTTTGGACGGAGGGCTACACCTTC.

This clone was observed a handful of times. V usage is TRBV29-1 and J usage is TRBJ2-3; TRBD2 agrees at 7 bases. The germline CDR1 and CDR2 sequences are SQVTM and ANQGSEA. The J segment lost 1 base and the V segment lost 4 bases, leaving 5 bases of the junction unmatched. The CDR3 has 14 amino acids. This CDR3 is CSVALSGGTDTQYF. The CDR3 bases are TGCAGCGTTGCACTGAGCGGGGGCACAGATACGCAGTATTTT.

The CDR3 spells CASSPEVRSGETQYF. For the CDR3, the DNA is TGCGCCAGCAGCCCCGAGGTGAGGAGCGGAGAGACCCAGTACTTC. The chain uses TRBV5-1 and TRBJ2-5; possible D gene TRBD2, 5 bases. CDR1 and CDR2 (germline): SGHRS, YFSETQ. The CDR3 length is 15 residues. V lost 4 bases to trimming and J lost 4 bases, with 17 bases between them. The full variable domain, with the rest looked up from reference TRBV5-1 and TRBJ2-5, is KAGVTQTPRYLIKTRGQQVTLSCSPISGHRSVSWYQQTPGQGLQFLFEYFSETQRNKGNFPGRFSGRQFSNSRSEMNVSTLELGDSALYLCASSPEVRSGETQYFGPGTRLLVL.

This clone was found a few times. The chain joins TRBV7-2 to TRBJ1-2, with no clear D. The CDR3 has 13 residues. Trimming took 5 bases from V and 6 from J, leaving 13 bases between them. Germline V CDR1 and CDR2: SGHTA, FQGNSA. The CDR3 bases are TGTGCCAGCAGCCCCCTTCTTATGCATGGCTACACCTTC. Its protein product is CASSPLLMHGYTF.

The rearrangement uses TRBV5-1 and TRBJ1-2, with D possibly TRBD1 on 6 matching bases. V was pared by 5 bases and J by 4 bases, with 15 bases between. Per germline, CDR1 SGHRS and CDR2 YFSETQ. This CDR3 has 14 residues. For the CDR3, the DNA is TGCGCCAGCAGTACAAACGCGGGGGCCTATGGCTACACCTTC. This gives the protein CASSTNAGAYGYTF.